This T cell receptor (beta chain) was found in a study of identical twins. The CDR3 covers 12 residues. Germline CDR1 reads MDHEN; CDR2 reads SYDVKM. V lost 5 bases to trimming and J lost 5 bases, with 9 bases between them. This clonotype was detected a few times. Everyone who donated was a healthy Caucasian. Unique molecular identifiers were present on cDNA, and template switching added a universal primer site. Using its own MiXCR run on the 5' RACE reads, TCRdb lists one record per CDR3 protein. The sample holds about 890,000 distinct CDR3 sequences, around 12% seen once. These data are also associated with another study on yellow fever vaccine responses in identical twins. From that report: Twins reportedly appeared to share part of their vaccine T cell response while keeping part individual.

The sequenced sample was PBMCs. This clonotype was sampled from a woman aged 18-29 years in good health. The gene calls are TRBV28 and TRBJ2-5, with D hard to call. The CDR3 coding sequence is TGTGCCAGCAGTGGATCCTGGGAGACCCAGTACTTC. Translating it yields CASSGSWETQYF.